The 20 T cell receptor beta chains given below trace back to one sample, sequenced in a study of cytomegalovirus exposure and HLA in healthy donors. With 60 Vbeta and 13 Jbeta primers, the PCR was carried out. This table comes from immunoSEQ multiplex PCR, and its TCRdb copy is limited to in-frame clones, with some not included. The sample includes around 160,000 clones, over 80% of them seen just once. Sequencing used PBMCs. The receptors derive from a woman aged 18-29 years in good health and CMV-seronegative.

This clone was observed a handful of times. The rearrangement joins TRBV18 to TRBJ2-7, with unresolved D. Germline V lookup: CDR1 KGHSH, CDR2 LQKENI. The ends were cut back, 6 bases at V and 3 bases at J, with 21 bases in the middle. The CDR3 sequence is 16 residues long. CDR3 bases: TGTGCCAGCTCGCCCCTTCCCAGTACCTCCCTCTACGAGCAGTACTTC. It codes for CASSPLPSTSLYEQYF.

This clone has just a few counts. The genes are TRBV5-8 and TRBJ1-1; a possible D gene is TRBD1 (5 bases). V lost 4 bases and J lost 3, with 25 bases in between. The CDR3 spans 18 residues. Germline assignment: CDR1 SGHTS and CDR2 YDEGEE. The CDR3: CASSPRDPRGIQDTEAFF. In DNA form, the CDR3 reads TGTGCCAGCAGCCCTCGGGACCCTCGGGGGATCCAGGACACTGAAGCTTTCTTT. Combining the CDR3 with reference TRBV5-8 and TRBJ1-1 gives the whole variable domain EAGVTQSPTHLIKTRGQQATLRCSPISGHTSVYWYQQALGLGLQFLLWYDEGEERNRGNFPPRFSGRQFPNYSSELNVNALELEDSALYLCASSPRDPRGIQDTEAFFGQGTRLTVV.

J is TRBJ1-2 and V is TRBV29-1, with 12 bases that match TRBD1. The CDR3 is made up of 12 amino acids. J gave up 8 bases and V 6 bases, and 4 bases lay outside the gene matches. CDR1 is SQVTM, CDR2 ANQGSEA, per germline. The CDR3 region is CSVGQGAHGYTF. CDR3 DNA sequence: TGCAGCGTGGGACAGGGGGCGCACGGCTACACCTTC.

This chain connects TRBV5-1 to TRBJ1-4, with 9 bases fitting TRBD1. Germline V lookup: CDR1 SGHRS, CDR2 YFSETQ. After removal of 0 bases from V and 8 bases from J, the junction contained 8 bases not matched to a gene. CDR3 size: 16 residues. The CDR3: CASSLAGRTGDEKLFF. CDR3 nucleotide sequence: TGCGCCAGCAGCTTGGCAGGTCGGACAGGGGACGAAAAACTGTTTTTT.

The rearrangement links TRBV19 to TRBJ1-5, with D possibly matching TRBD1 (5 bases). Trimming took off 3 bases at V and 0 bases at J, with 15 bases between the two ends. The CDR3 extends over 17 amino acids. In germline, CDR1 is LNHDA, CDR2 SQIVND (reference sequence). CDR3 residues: CASSIRGGIYSNQPQHF. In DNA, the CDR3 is TGTGCCAGTAGTATCCGGGGGGGGATCTATAGCAATCAGCCCCAGCATTTT.

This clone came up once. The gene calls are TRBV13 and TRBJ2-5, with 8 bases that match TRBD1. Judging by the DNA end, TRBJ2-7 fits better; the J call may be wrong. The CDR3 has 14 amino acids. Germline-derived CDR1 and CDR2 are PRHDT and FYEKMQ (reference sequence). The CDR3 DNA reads TGTGCCAGCAGCCTAAGGACAGGGTCCCACGAGCAGTACTTC. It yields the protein CASSLRTGSHEQYF.

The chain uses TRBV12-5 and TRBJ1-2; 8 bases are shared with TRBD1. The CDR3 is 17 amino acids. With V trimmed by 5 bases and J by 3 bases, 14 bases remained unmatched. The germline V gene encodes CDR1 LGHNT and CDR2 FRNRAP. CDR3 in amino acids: CASGPGQGRGVDYGYTF. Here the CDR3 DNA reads TGTGCTAGTGGTCCCGGACAGGGACGGGGGGTAGACTATGGCTACACCTTC.

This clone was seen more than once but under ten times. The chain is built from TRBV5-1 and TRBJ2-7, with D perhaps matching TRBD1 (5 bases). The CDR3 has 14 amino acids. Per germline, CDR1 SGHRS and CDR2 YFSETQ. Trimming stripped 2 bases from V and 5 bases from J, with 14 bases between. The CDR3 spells CASSFSGRVDEQYF. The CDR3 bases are TGCGCCAGCAGCTTTTCGGGCAGGGTAGACGAGCAGTACTTC.

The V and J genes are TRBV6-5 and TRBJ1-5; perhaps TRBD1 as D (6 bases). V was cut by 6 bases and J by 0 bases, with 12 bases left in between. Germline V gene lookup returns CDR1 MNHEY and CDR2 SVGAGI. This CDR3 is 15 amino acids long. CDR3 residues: CASRIGQYSNQPQHF. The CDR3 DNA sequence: TGTGCCAGCAGGATCGGACAGTATAGCAATCAGCCCCAGCATTTT.

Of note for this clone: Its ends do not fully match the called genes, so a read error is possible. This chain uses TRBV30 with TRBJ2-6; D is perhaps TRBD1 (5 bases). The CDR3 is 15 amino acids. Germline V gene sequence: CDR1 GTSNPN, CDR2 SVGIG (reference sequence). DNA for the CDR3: TGTGCCTGGAGTGTGTGGAGCTCTGGGGCCAACGGCCTGACTTTC. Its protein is CAWSVWSSGANGLTF. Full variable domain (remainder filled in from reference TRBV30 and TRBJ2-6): SQTIHQWPATLVQPVGSPLSLECTVEGTSNPNLYWYRQAAGRGLQLLFYSVGIGQISSEVPQNLSASRPQDRQFILSSKKLLLSDSGFYLCAWSVWSSGANGLTFGAGSRLTVL.

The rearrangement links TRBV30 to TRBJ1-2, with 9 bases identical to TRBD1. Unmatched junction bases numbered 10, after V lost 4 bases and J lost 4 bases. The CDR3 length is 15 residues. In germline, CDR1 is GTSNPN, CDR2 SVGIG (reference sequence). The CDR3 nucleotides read TGTGCCTGGAAAAAGCCGGGACAGGGATCCTATGGCTACACCTTC. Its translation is CAWKKPGQGSYGYTF.

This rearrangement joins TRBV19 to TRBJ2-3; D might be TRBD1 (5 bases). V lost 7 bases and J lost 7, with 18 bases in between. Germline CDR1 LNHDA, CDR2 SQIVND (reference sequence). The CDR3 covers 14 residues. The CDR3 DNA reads TGTGCCAGTAAATCAGGGCCGGCGGCAAATACGCAGTATTTT. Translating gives CASKSGPAANTQYF.

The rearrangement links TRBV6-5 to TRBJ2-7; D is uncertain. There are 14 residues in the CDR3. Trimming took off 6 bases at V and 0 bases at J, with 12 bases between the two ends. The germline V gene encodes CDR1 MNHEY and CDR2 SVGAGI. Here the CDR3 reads CASSNTVYSYEQYF. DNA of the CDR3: TGTGCCAGCAGCAACACAGTTTACTCCTACGAGCAGTACTTC.

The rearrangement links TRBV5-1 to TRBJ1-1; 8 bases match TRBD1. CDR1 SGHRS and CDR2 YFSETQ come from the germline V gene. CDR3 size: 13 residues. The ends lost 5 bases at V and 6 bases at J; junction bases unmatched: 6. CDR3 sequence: CASRVSGGSEAFF. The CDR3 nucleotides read TGCGCCAGCAGGGTTTCAGGGGGCTCTGAAGCTTTCTTT.

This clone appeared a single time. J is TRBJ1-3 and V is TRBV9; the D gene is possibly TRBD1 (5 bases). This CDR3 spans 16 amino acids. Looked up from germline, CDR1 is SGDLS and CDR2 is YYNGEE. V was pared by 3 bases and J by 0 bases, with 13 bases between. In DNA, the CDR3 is TGTGCCAGCAGCGAAGGGGCCTTAAGCTCTGGAAACACCATATATTTT. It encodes CASSEGALSSGNTIYF.

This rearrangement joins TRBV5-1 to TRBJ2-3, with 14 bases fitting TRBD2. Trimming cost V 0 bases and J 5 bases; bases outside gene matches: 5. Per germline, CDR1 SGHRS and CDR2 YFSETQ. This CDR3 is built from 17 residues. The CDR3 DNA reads TGCGCCAGCAGCTTGGGACTAGCGGGGGGGTCGGGAGATACGCAGTATTTT. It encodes CASSLGLAGGSGDTQYF.

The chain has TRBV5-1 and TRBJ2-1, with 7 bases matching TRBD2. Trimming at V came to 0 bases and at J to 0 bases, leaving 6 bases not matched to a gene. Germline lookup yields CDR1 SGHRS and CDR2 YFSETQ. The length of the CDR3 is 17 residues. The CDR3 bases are TGCGCCAGCAGCTTGGTCGTACGCGGGAGCTCCTACAATGAGCAGTTCTTC. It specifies CASSLVVRGSSYNEQFF.

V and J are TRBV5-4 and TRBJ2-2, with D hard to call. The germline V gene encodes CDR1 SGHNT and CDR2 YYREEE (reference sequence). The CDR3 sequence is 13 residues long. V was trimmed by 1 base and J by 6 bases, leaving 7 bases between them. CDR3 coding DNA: TGTGCCAGCAGCTTGCGAGGTTCCGGGGAGCTGTTTTTT. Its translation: CASSLRGSGELFF.

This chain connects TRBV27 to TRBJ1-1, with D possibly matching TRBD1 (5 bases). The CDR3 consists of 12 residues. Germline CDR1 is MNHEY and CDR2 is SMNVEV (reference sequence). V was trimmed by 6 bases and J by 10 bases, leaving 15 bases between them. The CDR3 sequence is CASSPPGGIAFF. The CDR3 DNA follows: TGTGCCAGCAGCCCCCCGGGGGGAATAGCTTTCTTT.

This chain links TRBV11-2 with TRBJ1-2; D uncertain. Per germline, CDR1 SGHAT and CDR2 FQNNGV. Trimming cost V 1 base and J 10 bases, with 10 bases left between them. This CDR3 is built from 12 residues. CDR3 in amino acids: CASSLGIGVYTF. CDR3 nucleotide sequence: TGTGCCAGCAGCTTAGGCATTGGAGTCTACACCTTC.